These 15 T cell receptor beta chains share one sample of origin, sequenced in a study of beta chain features in type 1 diabetes. The study, taken as a whole, reports: In every one of the four CD4+ subsets, TCRB CDR3s were moderately but significantly shorter in Type 1 diabetes patients.

For these receptors, no antigen is known. Expressed TCRB transcripts got sequenced, as all isolated RNA was reverse transcribed. The data were produced by immunoSEQ multiplex PCR, yet TCRdb's version contains in-frame clones alone and is incomplete. Altogether over 300,000 clones are present, roughly 9% being singletons, with the ten largest covering over 0.95%. Sequencing was carried out using central memory CD4+ T cells from blood. The receptors shown here come from a man under 40 with type 1 diabetes.

The chain carries TRBV9 and TRBJ2-2, with 7 bases aligning to TRBD1. This CDR3 spans 13 amino acids. Unmatched junction bases numbered 4, after V lost 6 bases and J lost 5 bases. Germline V lookup: CDR1 SGDLS, CDR2 YYNGEE. The CDR3 bases are TGTGCCAGCACTAGACAGGGTACCGGGGAGCTGTTTTTT. This sequence encodes CASTRQGTGELFF.

This clone was seen a handful of times. The chain joins TRBV19 to TRBJ2-4, with 8 bases lining up with TRBD1. The germline V gene has CDR1 LNHDA and CDR2 SQIVND (reference sequence). The CDR3 is made up of 17 amino acids. Trimming removed 3 bases from V and 1 base from J; junction bases left unmatched: 8. CDR3 nucleotides: TGTGCCAGTAGTATGTCTCCGACAGGGGCGGCCAAAAACATTCAGTACTTC. Its protein product is CASSMSPTGAAKNIQYF.

J is TRBJ1-1 and V is TRBV20-1; D is unclear. CDR1 and CDR2 (germline): DFQATT, SNEGSKA (reference sequence). Trimming left V 5 bases short and J 2 bases short, with 6 bases between. This CDR3 is built from 11 residues. CDR3 protein: CSADDNTEAFF. CDR3 DNA sequence: TGCAGTGCTGATGATAACACTGAAGCTTTCTTT.

This clone was picked up a small number of times. The rearrangement uses TRBV7-2 and TRBJ2-5; TRBD2 aligns across 11 bases. Germline assignment: CDR1 SGHTA and CDR2 FQGNSA. Trimming at V came to 5 bases and at J to 5 bases, leaving 10 bases not matched to a gene. This CDR3 comprises 16 residues. CDR3 in amino acids: CASSRSTSGAGETQYF. The DNA for the CDR3 is TGTGCCAGCAGCCGATCGACTAGCGGGGCCGGGGAGACCCAGTACTTC.

This rearrangement joins TRBV7-9 to TRBJ1-6; D remains ambiguous. Germline loops: CDR1 SEHNR, CDR2 FQNEAQ (reference sequence). The CDR3 is 14 residues long. V lost 5 bases, J lost 5 bases, and 10 bases lay in between. CDR3 amino acids: CASSRESDNSPLHF. For the CDR3, the DNA is TGTGCCAGCAGCCGCGAGAGTGATAATTCACCCCTCCACTTT.

Remarks on this clone: Other DNA sequences in this sample translate to the same CDR3. This chain joins TRBV2 and TRBJ1-1; perhaps TRBD1 as D (5 bases). V lost 3 bases to trimming and J lost 3 bases, with 8 bases between them. CDR1 is SNHLY, CDR2 FYNNEI, per germline. CDR3 size: 13 residues. CDR3 bases: TGTGCCAGCAGTGAGGGCAGGGACACTGAAGCTTTCTTT. Protein: CASSEGRDTEAFF.

The CDR3 protein is CASSLEAVYGYTF. CDR3 DNA: TGTGCCAGCAGCTTGGAGGCAGTCTACGGCTACACCTTC. The chain is built from TRBV5-6 and TRBJ1-2, with no clear D. V gave up 0 bases and J gave up 8 bases, with 11 bases separating them. Germline V gives CDR1 SGHDT, CDR2 YYEEEE. The length of the CDR3 is 13 residues.

This clone was seen a handful of times. The chain uses TRBV6-1 and TRBJ1-2, with unresolved D. Germline CDR1 MNHNS, CDR2 SASEGT. The CDR3 contains 13 residues. Deletions cut 3 bases from V and 2 bases from J, with 7 bases between. The CDR3: CASSEGLNYGYTF. In DNA form, the CDR3 reads TGTGCCAGCAGTGAGGGCCTAAACTATGGCTACACCTTC.

The CDR3: CSARQGASEKLFF. DNA of the CDR3: TGCAGCGCTAGACAGGGGGCGAGTGAAAAACTGTTTTTT. The chain employs TRBV29-1 and TRBJ1-4, with 10 nucleotides matching TRBD1. The CDR3 is made up of 13 amino acids. The trim removed 7 bases at V and 7 bases at J, leaving 6 bases unmatched. Germline V gives CDR1 SQVTM, CDR2 ANQGSEA. Full variable domain (missing parts from reference TRBV29-1 and TRBJ1-4): SAVISQKPSRDICQRGTSLTIQCQVDSQVTMMFWYRQQPGQSLTLIATANQGSEATYESGFVIDKFPISRPNLTFSTLTVSNMSPEDSSIYLCSARQGASEKLFFGSGTQLSVL.

The chain combines TRBV10-3 with TRBJ1-4; D gene unclear. This CDR3 is 14 amino acids long. The V and J ends lost 2 bases and 1 base respectively, with 5 bases between them. CDR1 ENHRY and CDR2 SYGVKD come from the germline V gene. CDR3 bases: TGTGCCATCAGTGAGCGGGTAACTAATGAAAAACTGTTTTTT. Translation gives CAISERVTNEKLFF.

This clone was counted between two and nine times. The chain has TRBV6-1 and TRBJ2-7; 7 nucleotides agree with TRBD2. CDR3 size: 16 residues. V shed 0 bases, J shed 0 bases, and the junction held 5 bases outside the gene matches. Per germline, CDR1 MNHNS and CDR2 SASEGT. CDR3 region: CASSEAGAGYSYEQYF. CDR3 bases: TGTGCCAGCAGTGAAGCGGGAGCGGGGTACTCCTACGAGCAGTACTTC.

The V call is TRBV5-1, the J call TRBJ1-1; D remains unclear. The CDR3 covers 14 residues. CDR1 is SGHRS and CDR2 is YFSETQ in the germline V gene. The germline V and J ends were trimmed by 2 bases and 4 bases, with 12 bases remaining between them. The CDR3 region has the DNA TGCGCCAGCAGCTTCGTGGACGACGGCACTGAAGCTTTCTTT. Translating it yields CASSFVDDGTEAFF.

This clone has at least ten counts. The chain employs TRBV7-2 and TRBJ2-7; D possibly corresponds to TRBD1 (5 bases). V was pared by 2 bases and J by 0 bases, with 11 bases between. The CDR3 consists of 15 residues. CDR1 and CDR2 (germline): SGHTA, FQGNSA. CDR3 protein: CASSLSPDISYEQYF. In DNA form, the CDR3 reads TGTGCCAGCAGCTTATCTCCGGACATCTCCTACGAGCAGTACTTC.

This clone was observed a few times. This chain connects TRBV7-2 to TRBJ2-7; 8 bases agree with TRBD2. With V trimmed by 4 bases and J by 8 bases, 13 bases remained unmatched. Germline CDR1 is SGHTA and CDR2 is FQGNSA. This CDR3 comprises 15 residues. Here the CDR3 reads CASSSNSGDLSQQYF. For the CDR3, the DNA is TGTGCCAGCAGCTCAAATAGCGGGGACCTCTCACAGCAGTACTTC.

This clone was seen a few times. The chain carries TRBV6-1 and TRBJ2-5; 10 bases match TRBD2. This CDR3 has 17 amino acids. The trim removed 4 bases at V and 1 base at J, leaving 9 bases unmatched. Germline CDR1 MNHNS, CDR2 SASEGT. The CDR3 DNA reads TGTGCCAGCAGTGCTGACGGACTAGCGGACCTCCAAGAGACCCAGTACTTC. Protein: CASSADGLADLQETQYF.